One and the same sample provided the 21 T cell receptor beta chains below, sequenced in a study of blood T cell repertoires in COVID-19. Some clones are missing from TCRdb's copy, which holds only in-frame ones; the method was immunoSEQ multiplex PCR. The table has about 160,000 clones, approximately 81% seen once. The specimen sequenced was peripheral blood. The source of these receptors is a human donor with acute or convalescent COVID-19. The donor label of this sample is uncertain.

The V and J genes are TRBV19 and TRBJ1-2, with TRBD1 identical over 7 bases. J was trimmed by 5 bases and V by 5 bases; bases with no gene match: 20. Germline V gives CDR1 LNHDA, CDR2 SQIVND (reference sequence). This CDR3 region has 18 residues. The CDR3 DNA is TGTGCCAGTAGTCCCCCCTTAGGGACAGCGGCGGGTAATTATGGCTACACCTTC. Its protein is CASSPPLGTAAGNYGYTF.

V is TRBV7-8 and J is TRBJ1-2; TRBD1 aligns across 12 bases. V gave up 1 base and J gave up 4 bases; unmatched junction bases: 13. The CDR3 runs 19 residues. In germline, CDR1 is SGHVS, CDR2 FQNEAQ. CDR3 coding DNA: TGTGCCAGCAGCTTAGTAGGCGTGGGACAGGGGGCCAAGGGCTATGGCTACACCTTC. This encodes CASSLVGVGQGAKGYGYTF.

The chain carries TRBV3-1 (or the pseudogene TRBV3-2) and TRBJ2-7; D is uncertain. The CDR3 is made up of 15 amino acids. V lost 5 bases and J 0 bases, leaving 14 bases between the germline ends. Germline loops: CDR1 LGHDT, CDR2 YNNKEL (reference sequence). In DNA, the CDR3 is TGTGCCAGCAGCGAGCAGGTCCACCACTCCTACGAGCAGTACTTC. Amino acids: CASSEQVHHSYEQYF.

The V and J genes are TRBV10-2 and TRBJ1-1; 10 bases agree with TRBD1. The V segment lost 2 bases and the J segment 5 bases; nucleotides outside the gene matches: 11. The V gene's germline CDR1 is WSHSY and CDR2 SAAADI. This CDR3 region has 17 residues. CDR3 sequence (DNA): TGCGCCAGCAGTGAGCCAGTCCCCCGGGACAGGGGAACTGAAGCTTTCTTT. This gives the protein CASSEPVPRDRGTEAFF.

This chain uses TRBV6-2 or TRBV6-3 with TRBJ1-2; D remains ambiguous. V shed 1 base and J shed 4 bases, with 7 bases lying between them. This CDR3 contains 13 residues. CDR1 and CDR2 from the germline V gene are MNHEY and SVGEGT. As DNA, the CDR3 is TGTGCCAGCAGTTACTTGTCAGTCTATGGCTACACCTTC. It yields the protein CASSYLSVYGYTF.

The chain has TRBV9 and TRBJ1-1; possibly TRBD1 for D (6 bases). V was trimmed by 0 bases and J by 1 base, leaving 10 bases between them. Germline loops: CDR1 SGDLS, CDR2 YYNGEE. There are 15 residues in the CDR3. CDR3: CASSVALGANTEAFF. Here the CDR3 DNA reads TGTGCCAGCAGCGTAGCTCTGGGGGCGAACACTGAAGCTTTCTTT.

The CDR3 nucleotides are TGTGCCAGCAGCTTAGTAGGGGACAGTGGCTATGGCTACACCTTC. It codes for CASSLVGDSGYGYTF. The V call is TRBV7-2, the J call TRBJ1-2, with 7 nucleotides matching TRBD1. Germline CDR1 is SGHTA and CDR2 is FQGNSA. J gave up 4 bases and V 1 base, and 6 bases lay outside the gene matches. CDR3 length: 15 amino acids.

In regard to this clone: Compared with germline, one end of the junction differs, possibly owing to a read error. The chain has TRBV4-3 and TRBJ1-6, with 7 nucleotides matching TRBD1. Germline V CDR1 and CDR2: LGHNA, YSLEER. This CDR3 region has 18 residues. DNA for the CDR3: TGCGCCAGCAGTCAAGCCCCAGGGGGTAGCTCCTATAATTCACCCCTCCACTTT. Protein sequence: CASSQAPGGSSYNSPLHF.

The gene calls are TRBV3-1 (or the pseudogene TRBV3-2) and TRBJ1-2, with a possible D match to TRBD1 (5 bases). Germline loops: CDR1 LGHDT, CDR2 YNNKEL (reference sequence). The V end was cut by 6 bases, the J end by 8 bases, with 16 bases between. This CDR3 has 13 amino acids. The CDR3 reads CASRPSQGRGYTF. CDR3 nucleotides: TGTGCCAGCAGGCCGTCCCAGGGAAGGGGCTACACCTTC.

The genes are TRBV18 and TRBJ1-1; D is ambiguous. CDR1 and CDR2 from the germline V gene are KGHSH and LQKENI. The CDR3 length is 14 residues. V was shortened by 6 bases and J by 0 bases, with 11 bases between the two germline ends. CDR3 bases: TGTGCCAGCTCGCCGAGGGATTTGAACACTGAAGCTTTCTTT. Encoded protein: CASSPRDLNTEAFF. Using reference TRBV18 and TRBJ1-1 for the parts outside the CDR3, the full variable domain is NAGVMQNPRHLVRRRGQEARLRCSPMKGHSHVYWYRQLPEEGLKFMVYLQKENIIDESGMPKERFSAEFPKEGPSILRIQQVVRGDSAAYFCASSPRDLNTEAFFGQGTRLTVV.

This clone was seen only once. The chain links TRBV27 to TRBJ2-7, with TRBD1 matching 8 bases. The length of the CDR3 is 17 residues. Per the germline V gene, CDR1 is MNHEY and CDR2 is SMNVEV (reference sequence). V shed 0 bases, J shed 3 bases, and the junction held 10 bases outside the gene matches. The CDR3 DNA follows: TGTGCCAGCAGTTTATCGCCTCGGACAGGGTACCACTACGAGCAGTACTTC. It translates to CASSLSPRTGYHYEQYF.

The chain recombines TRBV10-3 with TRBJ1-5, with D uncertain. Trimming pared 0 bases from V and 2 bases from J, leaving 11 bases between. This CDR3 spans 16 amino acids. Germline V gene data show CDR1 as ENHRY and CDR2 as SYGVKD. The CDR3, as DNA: TGTGCCATCAGTGAGTCAGGCGGGGTTGGCAATCAGCCCCAGCATTTT. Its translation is CAISESGGVGNQPQHF.

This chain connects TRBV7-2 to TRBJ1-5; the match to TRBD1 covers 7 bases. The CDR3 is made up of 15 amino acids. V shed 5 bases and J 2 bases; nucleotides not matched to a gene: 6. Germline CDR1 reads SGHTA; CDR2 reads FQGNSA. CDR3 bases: TGTGCCAGCAGCCCGACAGGGAGCGGCAATCAGCCCCAGCATTTT. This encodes CASSPTGSGNQPQHF. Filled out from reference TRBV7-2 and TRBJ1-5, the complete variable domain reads GAGVSQSPSNKVTEKGKDVELRCDPISGHTALYWYRQSLGQGLEFLIYFQGNSAPDKSGLPSDRFSAERTGGSVSTLTIQRTQQEDSAVYLCASSPTGSGNQPQHFGDGTRLSIL.

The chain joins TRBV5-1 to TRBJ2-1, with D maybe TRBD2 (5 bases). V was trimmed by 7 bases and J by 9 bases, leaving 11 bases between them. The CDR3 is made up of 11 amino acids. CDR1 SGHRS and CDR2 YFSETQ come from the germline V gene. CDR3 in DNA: TGCGCCAGCTCCCTCGCGGGTGAGCAGTTCTTC. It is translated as CASSLAGEQFF.

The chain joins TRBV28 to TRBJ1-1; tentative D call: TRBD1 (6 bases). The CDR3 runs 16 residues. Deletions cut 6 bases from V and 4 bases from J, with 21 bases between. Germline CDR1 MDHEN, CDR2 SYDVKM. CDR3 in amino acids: CASSPGTILRITEAFF. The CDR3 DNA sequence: TGTGCCAGCAGCCCCGGGACAATATTGAGGATCACTGAAGCTTTCTTT.

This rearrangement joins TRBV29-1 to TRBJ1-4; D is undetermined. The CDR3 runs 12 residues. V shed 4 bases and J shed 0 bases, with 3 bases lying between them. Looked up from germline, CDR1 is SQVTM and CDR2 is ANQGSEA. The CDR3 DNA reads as TGCAGCGTTGCCTCAACTAATGAAAAACTGTTTTTT. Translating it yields CSVASTNEKLFF.

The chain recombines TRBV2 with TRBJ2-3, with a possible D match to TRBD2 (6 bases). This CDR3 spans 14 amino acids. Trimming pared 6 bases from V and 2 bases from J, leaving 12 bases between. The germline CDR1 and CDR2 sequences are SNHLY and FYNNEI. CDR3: CASSSGTFTDTQYF. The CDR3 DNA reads TGTGCCAGCAGCTCCGGGACTTTCACAGATACGCAGTATTTT.

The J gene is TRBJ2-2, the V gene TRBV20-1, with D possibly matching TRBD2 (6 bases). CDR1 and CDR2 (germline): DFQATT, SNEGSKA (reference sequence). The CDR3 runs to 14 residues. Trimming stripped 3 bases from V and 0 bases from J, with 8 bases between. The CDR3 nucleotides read TGCAGTGCTAGTAGGGACTCGAACACCGGGGAGCTGTTTTTT. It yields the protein CSASRDSNTGELFF.

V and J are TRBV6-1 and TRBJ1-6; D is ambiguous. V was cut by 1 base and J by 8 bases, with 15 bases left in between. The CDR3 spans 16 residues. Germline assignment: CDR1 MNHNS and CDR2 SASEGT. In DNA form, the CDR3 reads TGTGCCAGCAGTGAAGTTGAGTCCGACGGGTATTCACCCCTCCACTTT. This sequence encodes CASSEVESDGYSPLHF.

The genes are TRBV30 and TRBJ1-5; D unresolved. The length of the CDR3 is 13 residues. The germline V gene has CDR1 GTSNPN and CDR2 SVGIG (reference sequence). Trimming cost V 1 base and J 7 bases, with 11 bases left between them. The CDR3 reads CAWSGVGWQPQHF. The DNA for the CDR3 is TGTGCCTGGAGTGGAGTGGGCTGGCAGCCCCAGCATTTT.

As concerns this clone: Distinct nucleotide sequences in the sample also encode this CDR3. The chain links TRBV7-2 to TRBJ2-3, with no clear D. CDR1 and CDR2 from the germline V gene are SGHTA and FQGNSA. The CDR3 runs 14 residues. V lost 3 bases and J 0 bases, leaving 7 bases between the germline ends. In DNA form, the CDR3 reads TGTGCCAGCAGCTTGGAGCCTAGCACAGATACGCAGTATTTT. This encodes CASSLEPSTDTQYF.